The present T cell receptor (beta chain) was sequenced within a study of control samples from healthy donors and cancer patients. Germline V CDR1 and CDR2: LNHNV, YYDKDF (reference sequence). The CDR3 length is 17 residues. V was trimmed by 1 base and J by 1 base, leaving 17 bases between them. The repertoire was sequenced with immunoSEQ multiplex PCR; TCRdb's copy has only in-frame clones and lacks some. Of 100,000 or so clones in the sample, roughly 92% are singletons; the top ten hold 0.92%. The chain joins TRBV15 to TRBJ2-7; tentatively, D is TRBD2 (5 bases). Sequenced: blood. This receptor was taken from a woman in her 30s in good health. CDR3 coding DNA: TGTGCCACCAGCAGAGGAGGCGGAGTCTCGGGGTCCTACGAGCAGTACTTC. This sequence encodes CATSRGGGVSGSYEQYF.